This TCR beta chain was retrieved from a study of T cells in narcolepsy. A few counts support this clone. The CDR3 sequence is 15 residues long. Germline loops: CDR1 SGHDN, CDR2 FVKESK. V dropped 3 bases and J dropped 5 bases, with 11 bases sitting between them. The protocol was immunoSEQ multiplex PCR, while the TCRdb copy is restricted to in-frame clones and leaves out a portion. In the table there are 25,000 to 35,000 clones, roughly 87% of which are singletons. This sequence joins TRBV14 and TRBJ1-6; D gene ambiguous. The sequence derives from a human donor in good health. Sequences were obtained from memory (CD45RA-) CD4+ T cells from blood. The CDR3 here is CASSHLDENNSPLHF. CDR3 nucleotide sequence: TGTGCCAGCAGCCACTTAGACGAGAATAATTCACCCCTCCACTTT.